This TCR beta chain was sequenced for a study of regulatory T cells in long-lasting Graves disease. The germline gives CDR1 SEHNR, CDR2 FQNEAQ (reference sequence). This CDR3 contains 14 residues. The junction had 11 bases not matched to a gene; V was cut back by 6 bases and J by 7 bases. Study findings and constraints: Persistent Graves' patients showed reduced TCR diversity versus newly diagnosed patients. No thyroid tissue was studied; the work used peripheral blood only.

About this clonotype: As yet, its antigen is unknown.

Sample time point: persistent/refractory GD, antithyroid drugs over 5 years with positive TRAb. Following extraction of RNA from PBMCs, that RNA was used to make the TCR library. Construction of the TCR beta libraries employed iRepertoire HTBI primers in conjunction with Arm-PCR of CDR3 regions. Each CDR3 protein gets one entry after TCRdb re-called the multiplex PCR reads with MiXCR. The profile shows around 500,000 distinct CDR3 sequences, roughly 20% of them singletons. J is TRBJ1-2 and V is TRBV7-9; 7 bases align to TRBD1. Material: peripheral blood mononuclear cells (PBMCs), obtained when the disease was refractory, from a patient treated with antithyroid drugs. This clonotype was obtained from a female donor with Graves disease. CDR3 protein: CASRGTGAPSGYTF. DNA for the CDR3: TGTGCCAGCAGAGGAACAGGGGCCCCAAGTGGCTACACCTTC.